The 19 T cell receptor beta chains given below trace back to one sample, sequenced in a study of blood T cell repertoires in COVID-19. Assay: immunoSEQ multiplex PCR; the TCRdb copy retains only in-frame clones and omits some. Of some 230,000 clones in the sample, around 83% were seen once. Material: peripheral blood. The receptors derive from a woman between 50 and 59 years old with acute or convalescent COVID-19.

This chain connects TRBV30 to TRBJ2-4, with D possibly TRBD1 on 5 matching bases. The V end was cut by 2 bases, the J end by 7 bases, with 18 bases between. Germline values: CDR1 GTSNPN, CDR2 SVGIG (reference sequence). The CDR3 is made up of 15 amino acids. CDR3 in DNA: TGTGCCTGGAGTTTTGGTCAGGGCTTTTCGAACATTCAGTACTTC. Translated, it gives CAWSFGQGFSNIQYF.

The rearrangement uses TRBV7-2 and TRBJ2-3; D may be TRBD1 (6 bases). This CDR3 is 16 amino acids long. Germline values: CDR1 SGHTA, CDR2 FQGNSA. V gave up 3 bases and J gave up 1 base, with 14 bases separating them. The DNA of the CDR3 is TGTGCCAGCAGCTTCCTCTTAGGGGGAGGCACAGATACGCAGTATTTT. It specifies CASSFLLGGGTDTQYF.

This chain uses TRBV27 with TRBJ2-5; maybe TRBD1 (6 bases). The CDR3 is made up of 13 amino acids. The V end lost 8 bases, the J end lost 0 bases, and 10 bases lay between the germline ends. The germline V gene encodes CDR1 MNHEY and CDR2 SMNVEV (reference sequence). The CDR3 sequence is CASGKGDQETQYF. CDR3 DNA sequence: TGTGCCAGCGGCAAGGGGGACCAAGAGACCCAGTACTTC.

The chain recombines TRBV6-5 with TRBJ1-2; no clear D gene. V shed 7 bases and J shed 6 bases, with 15 bases lying between them. Per the germline V gene, CDR1 is MNHEY and CDR2 is SVGAGI. CDR3 length equals 13 residues. CDR3 DNA sequence: TGTGCCAGCACCACTACTGGCGGGGATGGCTACACCTTC. Translation gives CASTTTGGDGYTF.

This chain connects TRBV5-8 to TRBJ1-2; D uncertain. V lost 0 bases and J lost 4, with 4 bases in between. CDR3 size: 12 residues. Germline V CDR1 and CDR2: SGHTS, YDEGEE. The CDR3 region is CASSLDSYGYTF. DNA for the CDR3: TGTGCCAGCAGCTTGGACAGCTATGGCTACACCTTC.

This clone was seen a single time. The V and J genes are TRBV12-3 or TRBV12-4 and TRBJ2-1; 9 bases are shared with TRBD2. Trimming removed 5 bases from V and 10 bases from J; junction bases left unmatched: 6. CDR3 size: 13 residues. The CDR3 reads CASSPGLAGEQFF. CDR3 coding DNA: TGTGCCAGCAGTCCGGGGCTAGCGGGGGAGCAGTTCTTC.

The V call is TRBV6-5, the J call TRBJ1-4; 9 nucleotides match TRBD1. V lost 0 bases, J lost 5 bases, and 1 base stayed unmatched. CDR3 size: 15 residues. CDR1 and CDR2 (germline): MNHEY, SVGAGI. The CDR3 DNA reads TGTGCCAGCAGTTACTCAGACAGGGGGAATGAAAAACTGTTTTTT. This translates into CASSYSDRGNEKLFF.

The gene calls are TRBV3-1 (or the pseudogene TRBV3-2) and TRBJ2-5, with 11 bases matching TRBD2. V shed 3 bases, J shed 7 bases, and the junction held 7 bases outside the gene matches. Per germline, CDR1 LGHDT and CDR2 YNNKEL (reference sequence). The CDR3 is 15 residues long. CDR3: CASSQSSGGWGTQYF. CDR3 coding DNA: TGTGCCAGCAGCCAGTCTAGCGGGGGGTGGGGGACCCAGTACTTC.

The CDR3 nucleotides are TGTGCCAGCAGACCTGGACTAGCGGGAGTCGCAGATACGCAGTATTTT. It is translated as CASRPGLAGVADTQYF. This chain links TRBV6-2 or TRBV6-3 with TRBJ2-3; 13 bases align to TRBD2. CDR3 length: 16 amino acids. V shed 6 bases, J shed 4 bases, and the junction held 7 bases outside the gene matches. Germline V CDR1 and CDR2: MNHEY, SVGEGT.

The J gene is TRBJ1-4, the V gene TRBV19; perhaps TRBD1 as D (6 bases). Germline V gene lookup returns CDR1 LNHDA and CDR2 SQIVND (reference sequence). Trimming cost V 6 bases and J 6 bases, with 14 bases left between them. This CDR3 contains 14 residues. The CDR3 DNA follows: TGTGCCAGTAGAGGGCAGGGGTGGGATGAAAAACTGTTTTTT. Translating gives CASRGQGWDEKLFF.

The chain has TRBV7-2 and TRBJ2-7, with 9 bases lining up with TRBD2. This CDR3 contains 15 residues. V shed 1 base, J shed 6 bases, and the junction held 7 bases outside the gene matches. Germline CDR1 reads SGHTA; CDR2 reads FQGNSA. The chain's CDR3 is CASSLGREGLGEQYF. The CDR3, as DNA: TGTGCCAGCAGCTTAGGGCGGGAGGGCCTCGGCGAGCAGTACTTC.

V gene TRBV3-1 (or the pseudogene TRBV3-2) combines with J gene TRBJ2-2; 10 bases match TRBD2. Germline lookup yields CDR1 LGHDT and CDR2 YNNKEL (reference sequence). Unmatched junction bases numbered 1, after V lost 2 bases and J lost 10 bases. CDR3 length: 13 amino acids. The CDR3 region is CASSQSGGVELFF. DNA for the CDR3: TGTGCCAGCAGCCAAAGCGGGGGGGTGGAGCTGTTTTTT.

The chain carries TRBV2 and TRBJ2-7; D is unresolved. V was clipped by 4 bases and J by 6 bases, with 4 bases between them. CDR1 SNHLY and CDR2 FYNNEI come from the germline V gene. The CDR3 is 10 residues long. The CDR3 nucleotides read TGTGCCAGCAGTGCTCCCGAGCAGTACTTC. Translating it yields CASSAPEQYF.

This clone appeared once. The chain links TRBV20-1 to TRBJ1-3; D is uncertain. The V and J ends lost 3 bases and 2 bases respectively, with 5 bases between them. Germline V CDR1 and CDR2: DFQATT, SNEGSKA (reference sequence). The CDR3 has 12 amino acids. The CDR3 coding sequence is TGCAGTGCTAGTCCAACTGGAAACACCATATATTTT. Residues: CSASPTGNTIYF.

The chain combines TRBV21-1 with TRBJ1-2; TRBD1, the D gene given by the table, was not confirmed from the DNA. TRBV21-1 represents a pseudogene. CDR3 size: 11 residues. The CDR3: CASGDSYGYTF. CDR3 DNA: TGTGCCAGCGGGGACAGCTATGGCTACACCTTC.

The CDR3 DNA sequence: TGCAGCGTGCAGGGGGCTGGTGGCTACACCTTC. Translated: CSVQGAGGYTF. The rearrangement uses TRBV29-1 and TRBJ1-2, with 8 bases matching TRBD1. V dropped 6 bases and J dropped 7; count of bases not matched to a gene: 4. CDR3 size: 11 residues. Germline values: CDR1 SQVTM, CDR2 ANQGSEA.

CDR3 loop: CASSYGTGGTNEKLFF. DNA for the CDR3: TGTGCCAGCAGTTACGGGACAGGAGGAACTAATGAAAAACTGTTTTTT. The J gene is TRBJ1-4, the V gene TRBV6-5; 8 nucleotides line up with TRBD1. From germline, CDR1 is MNHEY and CDR2 SVGAGI. The CDR3 loop spans 16 amino acids. Trimming cost V 2 bases and J 1 base; bases outside gene matches: 3.

The V gene is TRBV15, the J gene TRBJ2-1; a weak D match, TRBD2 (6 bases). Germline values: CDR1 LNHNV, CDR2 YYDKDF (reference sequence). This CDR3 is 17 amino acids long. V lost 3 bases to trimming and J lost 4 bases, with 19 bases between them. CDR3 coding DNA: TGTGCCACCAGCAGGGGTAGCGGCACGGCCCGATACAATGAGCAGTTCTTC. Protein product: CATSRGSGTARYNEQFF.

Comments on this clone: This CDR3 is also generated by other DNA sequences in the sample. The chain is built from TRBV7-8 and TRBJ1-1; D is uncertain. V was cut by 3 bases and J by 0 bases, with 8 bases left in between. CDR1 is SGHVS, CDR2 FQNEAQ, per germline. This CDR3 is 14 amino acids long. CDR3 DNA sequence: TGTGCCAGCAGCTTTGGGCAGATGAACACTGAAGCTTTCTTT. Amino acids: CASSFGQMNTEAFF.